What follows describes a single T cell receptor beta chain. What it recognizes is unknown. At one end the junction does not follow the germline gene, possibly because of a read error. Via MiXCR, TCRdb re-called the RT-PCR reads, giving one row per CDR3 protein. The top ten hold more than 9% of the sample, which has 650,000 to 700,000 distinct CDR3 sequences, roughly 14% seen once. Germline CDR1 reads MNHEY; CDR2 reads SVGAGI. This CDR3 spans 16 amino acids. The sample belongs to a study of response to subunit inactivated influenza vaccine. Study observations and caveats: The study's authors posited that every seasonal influenza vaccination enlists few new T cells.

The starting material was PBMCs from blood, obtained approximately 12 days after vaccination. The clonotype originates from a man aged 45-65 years who received an inactivated influenza vaccine. This chain connects TRBV6-5 to TRBJ2-4; TRBD1 matches at 8 bases. The chain's CDR3 is CASSLTATGAKNVQYF. CDR3 DNA sequence: TGTGCCAGCAGTTTGACAGCGACAGGGGCCAAAAACGTTCAGTACTTC.